This T cell receptor (beta chain) came from a study of glioma-infiltrating T cells after dendritic cell vaccination. With 5 bases clipped from V and 7 bases from J, the junction kept 4 bases outside the gene matches. Germline CDR1 and CDR2: LGHNA and YSLEER. The CDR3 spans 13 residues. This clone was counted a few times. Clones were read by immunoSEQ multiplex PCR, and TCRdb kept only the in-frame ones, dropping some. The sample holds more than 100,000 clones, approximately 80% seen once. The receptor was isolated from a human donor with glioblastoma. The chain combines TRBV4-3 with TRBJ1-4, with TRBD1 identical over 7 bases. This specimen was blood, taken before dendritic cell vaccination. The CDR3 sequence: CASSLNRGEKLFF. Written as DNA, the CDR3 is TGCGCCAGCAGCTTGAACAGGGGTGAAAAACTGTTTTTT.